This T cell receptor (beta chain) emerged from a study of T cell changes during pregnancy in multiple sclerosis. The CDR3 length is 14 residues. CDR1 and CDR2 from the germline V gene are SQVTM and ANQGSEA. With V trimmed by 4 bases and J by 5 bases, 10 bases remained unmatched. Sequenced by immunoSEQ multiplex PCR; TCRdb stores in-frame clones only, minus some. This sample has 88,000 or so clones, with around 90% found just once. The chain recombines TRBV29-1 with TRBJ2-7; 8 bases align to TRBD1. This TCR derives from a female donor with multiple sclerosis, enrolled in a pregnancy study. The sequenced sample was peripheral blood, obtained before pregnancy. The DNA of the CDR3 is TGCAGCGTTGGGGGTGGACAGGGTAGAAACGAGCAGTACTTC. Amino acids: CSVGGGQGRNEQYF.